This entry describes one T cell receptor (beta chain). In its sample, this clone was seen a few times. Its target antigen remains unknown. No much larger clone exists at a distance of one base, and base qualities are not known. These data come from a study of cytotoxic CD8 clonotypes in ibrutinib-treated CLL (dated by TCRdb to 2020 to 2022). Describing the broader study: In this cohort, approximately 15 patients were treatment-naive and some 10 were relapsed/refractory, while 17 to 18 had unmutated IGHV. Samples averaged approximately 260,000 productive templates and 94,082 productive rearrangements. Patients were still on ibrutinib when every remission and progressive disease sample was collected. Longitudinal samples were obtainable from about 30% of the roughly 90 participants in the trial. Samples at response were collected after a median of roughly 13 months of treatment, with a range of about 6 to 36 months. Responses were partial in roughly 24 patients and complete in 2; after median approximately 5.5 years follow-up, about 14 stayed in remission and 12 progressed. Cryopreserved peripheral blood mononuclear cells were collected before treatment, at response, and at either disease progression or sustained remission.

The research as a whole found: Clonality increased at ibrutinib response, stayed stable in sustained remission, and fell back toward baseline at progression. Sampling times were not matched between sustained-remission and progressing patients, and lymph node repertoires were not studied. At baseline, clonality was higher than in age-matched healthy donors and showed a strong correlation with circulating CD8+ T-cell counts. Public clonotypes were rare and either shrank or stayed stable during treatment, and the rise in clonality at ibrutinib response reflected expansion of private clonotypes.

Each clonotype received, on average, around 10x coverage in deep resolution sequencing performed on a MiSeq, where the target depth lay between 1 in 1 million and 1 in 200,000 T cells. The immunoSEQ hsTCRB Kit was used to generate the TCR beta libraries. Per the authors' processing: The data were analyzed with ImmunoSEQ Analyzer and ImmunoSEQ Data Assistant, and V, D and J gene assignments followed IMGT definitions. Clonality was computed as one minus normalized Shannon entropy of productive rearrangement frequencies, ranging from 0 to 1. Public clonotype analysis was restricted to overrepresented clonotypes comprising at least 0.05% of each patient's repertoire. Roughly 13 repertoires from age-matched healthy donors, obtained from immuneACCESS, served as clonality controls. Entries here come from immuneACCESS through TCRdb and include only in-frame sequences with V and J called. Some clones fail to appear in such tables; in the studies checked, an unresolved V gene covers under half of the shortfall, and the cause of the remainder is unknown. From that table come the V and J calls and clone size; the DNA was used to work out D and trimming. The table for this sample lists more than 70,000 clones; 75% to 85% of them were counted only once. Jointly, the top ten make up roughly 4.8% of the sample.

The CDR3 goes from the cysteine to the phenylalanine over 16 residues. Only the CDR3 part of the read is kept: 48 bases, read in frame from the first base. V is clipped by 3 bases and J by 6 bases, and the sequence between their germline boundaries is 18 bases long. Based on the germline V gene (reference sequence), the CDR1 and CDR2 sequences are SGHKS and YYEKEE. Sample time point, as interpreted from the label and publication: about eleven months on ibrutinib. For TCR beta library preparation, roughly 2 micrograms of genomic DNA were extracted from the cryopreserved PBMCs. Longitudinal blood samples from CLL patients on ibrutinib monotherapy were analyzed using high-throughput TCR beta sequencing. Patients were enrolled in a phase 2 open-label single-center ibrutinib monotherapy trial.

This receptor chain uses TRBV5-5 and TRBJ1-4, with the D gene uncertain. This TCR derives from a human donor with chronic lymphocytic leukemia. The sample was PBMCs, taken after 12 months of ibrutinib treatment. The nucleotide sequence is given as TGTGCCAGCAGCTGGGAACGATCACTAGTTTATGAAAAACTGTTTTTT. This is translated as CASSWERSLVYEKLFF.